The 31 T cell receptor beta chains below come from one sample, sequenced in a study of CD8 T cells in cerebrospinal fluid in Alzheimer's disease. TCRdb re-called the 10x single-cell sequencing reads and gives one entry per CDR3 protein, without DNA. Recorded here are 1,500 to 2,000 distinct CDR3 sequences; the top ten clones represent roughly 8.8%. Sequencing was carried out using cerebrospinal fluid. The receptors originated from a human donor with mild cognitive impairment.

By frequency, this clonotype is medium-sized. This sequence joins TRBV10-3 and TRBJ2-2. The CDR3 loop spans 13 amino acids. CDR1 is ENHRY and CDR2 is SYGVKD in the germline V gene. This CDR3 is CAISEITTGELFF.

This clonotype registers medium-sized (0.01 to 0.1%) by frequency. The CDR3 is CASSDRTGHNQPQHF. The chain links TRBV6-1 to TRBJ1-5; TCRdb reports TRBD1, a call that lacks DNA to check it against. This CDR3 region has 15 residues. CDR1 and CDR2 from the germline V gene are MNHNS and SASEGT.

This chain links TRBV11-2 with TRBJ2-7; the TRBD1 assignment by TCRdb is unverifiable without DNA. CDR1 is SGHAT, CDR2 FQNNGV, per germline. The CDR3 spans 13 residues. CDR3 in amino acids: CASSFGQGYEQYF.

CDR3 protein: CASSIGQANTGELFF. V is TRBV19 and J is TRBJ2-2. CDR1 is LNHDA and CDR2 is SQIVND in the germline V gene (reference sequence). This CDR3 spans 15 amino acids.

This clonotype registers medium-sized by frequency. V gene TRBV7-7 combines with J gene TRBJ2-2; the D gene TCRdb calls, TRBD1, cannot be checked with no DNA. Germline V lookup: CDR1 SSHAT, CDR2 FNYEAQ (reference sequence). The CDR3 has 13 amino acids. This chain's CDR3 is CASSLGGTGELFF.

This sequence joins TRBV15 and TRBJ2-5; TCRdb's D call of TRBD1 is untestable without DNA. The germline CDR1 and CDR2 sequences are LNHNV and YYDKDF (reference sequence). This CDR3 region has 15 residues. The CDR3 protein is CATSRDRAQGKTQYF. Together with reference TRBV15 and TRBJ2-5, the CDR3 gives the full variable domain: DAMVIQNPRYQVTQFGKPVTLSCSQTLNHNVMYWYQQKSSQAPKLLFHYYDKDFNNEADTPDNFQSRRPNTSFCFLDIRSPGLGDTAMYLCATSRDRAQGKTQYFGPGTRLLVL.

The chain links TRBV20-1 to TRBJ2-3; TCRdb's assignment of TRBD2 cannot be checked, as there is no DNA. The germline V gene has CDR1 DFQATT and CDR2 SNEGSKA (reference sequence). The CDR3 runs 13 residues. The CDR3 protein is CSASSSGPDTQYF.

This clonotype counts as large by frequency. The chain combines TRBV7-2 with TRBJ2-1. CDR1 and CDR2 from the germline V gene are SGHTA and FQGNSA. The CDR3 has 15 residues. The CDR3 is CASSPDLPRVGEQFF.

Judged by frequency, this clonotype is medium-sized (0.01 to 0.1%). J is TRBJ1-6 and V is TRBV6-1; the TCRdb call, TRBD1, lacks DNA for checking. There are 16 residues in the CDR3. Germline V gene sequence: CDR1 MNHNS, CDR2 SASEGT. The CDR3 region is CASSDPGQGNNSPLHF.

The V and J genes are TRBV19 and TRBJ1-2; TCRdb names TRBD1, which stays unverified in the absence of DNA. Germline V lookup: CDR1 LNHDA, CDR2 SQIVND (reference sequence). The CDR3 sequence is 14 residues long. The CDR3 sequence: CASSQQGAFYGYTF.

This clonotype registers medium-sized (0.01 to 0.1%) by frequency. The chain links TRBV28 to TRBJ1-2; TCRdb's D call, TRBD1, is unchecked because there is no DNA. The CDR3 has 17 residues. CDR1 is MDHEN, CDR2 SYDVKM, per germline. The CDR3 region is CASTEGGTQGGIYGYTF.

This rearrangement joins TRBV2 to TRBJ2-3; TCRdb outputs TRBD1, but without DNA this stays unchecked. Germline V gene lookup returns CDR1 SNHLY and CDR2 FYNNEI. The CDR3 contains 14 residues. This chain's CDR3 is CASSGRQGADTQYF.

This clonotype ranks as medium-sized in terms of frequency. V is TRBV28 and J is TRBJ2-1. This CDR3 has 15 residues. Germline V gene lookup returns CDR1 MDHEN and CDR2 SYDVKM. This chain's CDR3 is CASSLDIAVYNEQFF.

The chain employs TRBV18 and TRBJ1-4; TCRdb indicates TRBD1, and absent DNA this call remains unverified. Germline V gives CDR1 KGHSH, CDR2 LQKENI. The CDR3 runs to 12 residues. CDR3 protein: CASSYYGGTLFF. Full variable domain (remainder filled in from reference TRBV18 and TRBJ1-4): NAGVMQNPRHLVRRRGQEARLRCSPMKGHSHVYWYRQLPEEGLKFMVYLQKENIIDESGMPKERFSAEFPKEGPSILRIQQVVRGDSAAYFCASSYYGGTLFFGSGTQLSVL.

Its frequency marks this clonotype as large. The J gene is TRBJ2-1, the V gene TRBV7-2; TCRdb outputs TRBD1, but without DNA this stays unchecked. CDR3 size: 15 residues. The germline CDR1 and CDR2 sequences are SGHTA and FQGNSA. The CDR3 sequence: CASSSRGSSYNEQFF.

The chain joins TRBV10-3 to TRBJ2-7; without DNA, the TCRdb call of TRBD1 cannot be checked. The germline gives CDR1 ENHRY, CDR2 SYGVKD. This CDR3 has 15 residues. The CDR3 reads CAISGGTVVSYEQYF.

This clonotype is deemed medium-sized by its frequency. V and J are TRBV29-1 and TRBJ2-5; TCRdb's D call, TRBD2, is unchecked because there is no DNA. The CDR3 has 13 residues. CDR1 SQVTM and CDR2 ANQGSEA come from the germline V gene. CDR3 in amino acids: CSAEGGGAETQYF.

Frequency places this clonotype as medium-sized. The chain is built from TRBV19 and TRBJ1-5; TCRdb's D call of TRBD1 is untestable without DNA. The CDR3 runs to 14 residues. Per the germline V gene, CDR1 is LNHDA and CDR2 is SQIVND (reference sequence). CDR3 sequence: CASSISGRHQPQHF.

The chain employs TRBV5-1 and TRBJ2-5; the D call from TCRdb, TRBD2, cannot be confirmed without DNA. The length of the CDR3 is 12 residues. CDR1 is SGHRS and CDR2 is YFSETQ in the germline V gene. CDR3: CASSRQEDDQYF.

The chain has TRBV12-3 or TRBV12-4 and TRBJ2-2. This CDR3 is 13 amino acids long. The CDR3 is CASSLLPGGELFF.

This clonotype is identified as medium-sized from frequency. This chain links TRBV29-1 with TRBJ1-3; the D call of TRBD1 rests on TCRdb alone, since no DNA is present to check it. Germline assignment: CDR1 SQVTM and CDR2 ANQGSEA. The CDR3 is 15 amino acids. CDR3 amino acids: CSVGTGTGKGNTIYF.

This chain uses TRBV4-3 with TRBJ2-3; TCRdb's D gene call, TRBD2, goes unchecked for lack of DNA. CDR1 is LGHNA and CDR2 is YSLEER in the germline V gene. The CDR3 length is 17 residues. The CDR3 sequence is CASSQEIAGGSADTQYF.

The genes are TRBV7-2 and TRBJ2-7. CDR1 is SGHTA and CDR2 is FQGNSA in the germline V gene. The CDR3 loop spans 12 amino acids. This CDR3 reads CASRGSSYEQYF.

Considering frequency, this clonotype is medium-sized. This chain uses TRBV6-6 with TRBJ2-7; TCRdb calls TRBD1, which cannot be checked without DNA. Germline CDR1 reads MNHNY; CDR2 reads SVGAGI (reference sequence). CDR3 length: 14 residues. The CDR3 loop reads CASSLDRGYSEQYF.

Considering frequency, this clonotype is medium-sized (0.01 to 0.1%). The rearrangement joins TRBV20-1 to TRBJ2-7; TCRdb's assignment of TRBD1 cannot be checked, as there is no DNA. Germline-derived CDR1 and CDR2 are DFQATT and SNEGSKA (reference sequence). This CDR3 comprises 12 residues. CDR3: CSARPRRDEQYF.

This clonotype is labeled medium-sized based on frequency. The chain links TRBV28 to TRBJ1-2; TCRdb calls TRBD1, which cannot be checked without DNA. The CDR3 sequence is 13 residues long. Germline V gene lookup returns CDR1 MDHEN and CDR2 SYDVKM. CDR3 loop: CASSFRDRGGYTF.

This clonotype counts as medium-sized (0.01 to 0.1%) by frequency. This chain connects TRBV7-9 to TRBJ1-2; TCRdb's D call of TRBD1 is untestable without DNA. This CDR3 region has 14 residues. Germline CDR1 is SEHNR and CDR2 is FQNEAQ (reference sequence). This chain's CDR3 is CASSLALEGWGYTF.

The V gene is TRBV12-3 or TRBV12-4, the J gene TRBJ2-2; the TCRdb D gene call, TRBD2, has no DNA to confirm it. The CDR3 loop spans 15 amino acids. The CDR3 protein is CASSLVGLAGDSLFF.

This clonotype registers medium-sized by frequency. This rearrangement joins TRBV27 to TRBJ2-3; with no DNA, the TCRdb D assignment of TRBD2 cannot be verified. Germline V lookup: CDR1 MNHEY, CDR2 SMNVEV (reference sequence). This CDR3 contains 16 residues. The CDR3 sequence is CASSFQLAGVADTQYF.

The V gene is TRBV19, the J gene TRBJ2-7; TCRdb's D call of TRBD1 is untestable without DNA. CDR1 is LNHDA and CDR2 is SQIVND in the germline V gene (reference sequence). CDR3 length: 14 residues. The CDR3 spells CASSMTGTAYEQYF. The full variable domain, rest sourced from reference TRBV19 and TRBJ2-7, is DGGITQSPKYLFRKEGQNVTLSCEQNLNHDAMYWYRQDPGQGLRLIYYSQIVNDFQKGDIAEGYSVSREKKESFPLTVTSAQKNPTAFYLCASSMTGTAYEQYFGPGTRLTVT.

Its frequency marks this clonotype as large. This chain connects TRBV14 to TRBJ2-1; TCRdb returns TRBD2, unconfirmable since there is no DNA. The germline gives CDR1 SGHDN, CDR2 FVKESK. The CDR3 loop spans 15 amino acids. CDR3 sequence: CASSQEIGGGDEQFF.